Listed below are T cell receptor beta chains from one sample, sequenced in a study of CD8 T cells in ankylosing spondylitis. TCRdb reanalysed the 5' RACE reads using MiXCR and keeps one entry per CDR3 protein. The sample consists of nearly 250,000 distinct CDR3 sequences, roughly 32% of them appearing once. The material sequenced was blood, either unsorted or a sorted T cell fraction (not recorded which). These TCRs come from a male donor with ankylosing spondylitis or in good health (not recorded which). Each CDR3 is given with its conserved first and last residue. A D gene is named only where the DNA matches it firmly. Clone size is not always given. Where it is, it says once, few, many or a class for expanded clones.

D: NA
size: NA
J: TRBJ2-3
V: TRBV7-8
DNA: TGTGCCAGCAGCTTAACGGGGCCAGGCACAGATACGCAGTATTTT
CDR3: CASSLTGPGTDTQYF

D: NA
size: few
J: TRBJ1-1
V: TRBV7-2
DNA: TGTGCCAGCAGCTTAGAGATGAACACTGAAGCTTTCTTT
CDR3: CASSLEMNTEAFF

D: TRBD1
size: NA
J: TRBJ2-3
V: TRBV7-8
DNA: TGTGCCAGCAGCTGGACAGGGGACGACACAGATACGCAGTATTTT
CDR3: CASSWTGDDTDTQYF

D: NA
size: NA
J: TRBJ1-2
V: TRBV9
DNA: TGTGCCAGCAGCGTAGAGCCCGGGACTAACTATGGCTACACCTTC
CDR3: CASSVEPGTNYGYTF

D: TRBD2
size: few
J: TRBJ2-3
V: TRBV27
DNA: TGTGCCAGCAGGGGACTAGCGGGGGCAGATACGCAGTATTTT
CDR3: CASRGLAGADTQYF

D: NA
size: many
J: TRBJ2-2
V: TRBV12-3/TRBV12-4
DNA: TGTGCCAGCAGTTCTCACAGGGATACCGGGGAGCTGTTTTTT
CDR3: CASSSHRDTGELFF

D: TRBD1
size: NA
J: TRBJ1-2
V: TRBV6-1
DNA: TGTGCCTGCGCCCAGACAGGGCCAGGCTATGGCTACACCTTC
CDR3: CACAQTGPGYGYTF

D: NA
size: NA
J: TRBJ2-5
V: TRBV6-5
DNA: TGTGCCAGCAGTTCCGTGCAAGAGACCCAGTACTTC
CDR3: CASSSVQETQYF

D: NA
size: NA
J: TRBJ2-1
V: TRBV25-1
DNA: TGTGCCAGCAGTGATGAGACAAACTTCAATGAGCAGTTCTTC
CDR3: CASSDETNFNEQFF

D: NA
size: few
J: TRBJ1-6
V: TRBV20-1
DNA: TGCAGTGCTAGATATGAGGGCGCCTTGTTTTCACCCCTCCACTTT
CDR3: CSARYEGALFSPLHF

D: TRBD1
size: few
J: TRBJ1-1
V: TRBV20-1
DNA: TGCAGTGCTAGAGATAGGGACAGGTACTCTTTTGGAGCTTTCTTT
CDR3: CSARDRDRYSFGAFF

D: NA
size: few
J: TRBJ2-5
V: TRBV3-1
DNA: TGTGCCAGCAGCCTCCCCGGGGCTCCAGAGACCCAGTACTTC
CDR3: CASSLPGAPETQYF

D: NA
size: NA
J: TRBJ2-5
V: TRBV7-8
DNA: TGTGCCAGCAGCTCGAGACAGACGCAAGAGACCCAGTACTTC
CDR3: CASSSRQTQETQYF

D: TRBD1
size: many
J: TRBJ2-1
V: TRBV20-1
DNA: TGCAGTTTCCGGGACAGGGGGAACAATGAGCAGTTCTTC
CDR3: CSFRDRGNNEQFF

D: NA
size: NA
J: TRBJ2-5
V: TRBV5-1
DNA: TGCGCCAGCAGCTTGTATCGGAACCAAGAGACCCAGTACTTC
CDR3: CASSLYRNQETQYF

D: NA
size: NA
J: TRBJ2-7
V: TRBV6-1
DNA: TGTGCCAGCACGACCGGGGACCTTTGGGACGAGCAGTACTTC
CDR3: CASTTGDLWDEQYF

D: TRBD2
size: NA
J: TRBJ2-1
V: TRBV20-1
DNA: TGCAGTGCGACCCGACTAGCGGGCCTCACCAAGAGATACAATGAGCAGTTCTTC
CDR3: CSATRLAGLTKRYNEQFF

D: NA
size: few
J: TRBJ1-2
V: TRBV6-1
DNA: TGTGCCAGCAGCTCGGGCGGGGGCTATGGCTACACCTTC
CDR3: CASSSGGGYGYTF

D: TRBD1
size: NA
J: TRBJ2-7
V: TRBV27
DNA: TGTGCCAGCAGTTCCGCCAGGGGGCATGGGTCCTACGAGCAGTACTTC
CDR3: CASSSARGHGSYEQYF

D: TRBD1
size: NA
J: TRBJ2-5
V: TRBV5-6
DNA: TGTGCCAGCAGCTTTTTTGGGACAGATAAAGAGACCCAGTACTTC
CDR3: CASSFFGTDKETQYF

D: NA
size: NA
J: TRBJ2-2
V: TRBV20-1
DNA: TGCAGTGCTGGTAGGGGAACCGGGGAGCTGTTTTTT
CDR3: CSAGRGTGELFF

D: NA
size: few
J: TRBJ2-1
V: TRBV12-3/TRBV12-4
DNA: TGTGCCAGCAGTTTAGGGGAGACTGAGTACAATGAGCAGTTCTTC
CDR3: CASSLGETEYNEQFF

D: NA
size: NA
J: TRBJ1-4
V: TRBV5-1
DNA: TGCGCCAGCAGCTTGAAGGGGTCAACTAATGAAAAACTGTTTTTT
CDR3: CASSLKGSTNEKLFF

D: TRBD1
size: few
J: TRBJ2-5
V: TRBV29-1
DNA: TGCAGCGTGTTGTTCCGGGACAGGCAAGAGACCCAGTACTTC
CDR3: CSVLFRDRQETQYF

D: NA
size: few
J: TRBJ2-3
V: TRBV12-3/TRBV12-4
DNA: TGTGCCAGCACCAACCCGGGACGCCTCCCTTACACAGATACGCAGTATTTT
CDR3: CASTNPGRLPYTDTQYF

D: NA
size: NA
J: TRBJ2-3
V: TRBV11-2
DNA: TGTGCCAGCTCAGGCAGCACAGATACGCAGTATTTT
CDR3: CASSGSTDTQYF

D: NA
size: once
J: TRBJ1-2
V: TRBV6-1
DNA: TGTGCCAGCAGTGAATCAGATAACTATGGCTACACCTTC
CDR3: CASSESDNYGYTF

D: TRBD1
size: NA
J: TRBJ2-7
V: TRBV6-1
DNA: TGTGCCATGCTAGGGACAGGGGGGCTGGGCGAGCAGTACTTC
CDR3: CAMLGTGGLGEQYF

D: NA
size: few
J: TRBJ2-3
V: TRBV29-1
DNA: TGCAGCGTTGATTACGGGGCACTGGATACGCAGTATTTT
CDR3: CSVDYGALDTQYF

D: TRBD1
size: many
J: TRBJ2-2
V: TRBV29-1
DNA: TGCAGCTCACGACAGGGAGGGGAGCTGTTTTTT
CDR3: CSSRQGGELFF

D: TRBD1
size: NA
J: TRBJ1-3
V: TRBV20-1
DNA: TGCAGTGCGGGGGACAGGGCCTCTGGAAACACCATATATTTT
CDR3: CSAGDRASGNTIYF

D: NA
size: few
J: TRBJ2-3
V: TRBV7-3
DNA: TGTGCCAGCGCATCGGTGCCCGCTAGCACAGATACGCAGTATTTT
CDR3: CASASVPASTDTQYF

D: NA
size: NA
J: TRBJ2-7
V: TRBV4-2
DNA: TGTGCCAGCAGCCAAGATAGGCAGACATACGAGCAGTACTTC
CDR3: CASSQDRQTYEQYF

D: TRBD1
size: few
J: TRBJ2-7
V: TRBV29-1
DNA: TGCAGCGACACAGGGGATTGGGACGAGCAGTACTTC
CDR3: CSDTGDWDEQYF

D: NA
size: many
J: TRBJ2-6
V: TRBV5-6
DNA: TGTGCCAGCAGCCCTTATGGGGCCAACGTCCTGACTTTC
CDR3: CASSPYGANVLTF

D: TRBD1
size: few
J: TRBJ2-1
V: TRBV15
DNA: TGTGCCACCAGCTACCTCGACCGGGACAGGAGCTACAATGAGCAGTTCTTC
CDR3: CATSYLDRDRSYNEQFF

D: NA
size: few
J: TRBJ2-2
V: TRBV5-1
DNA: TGCGCCAGCAGCTTGGGAGGGACGAACACCGGGGAGCTGTTTTTT
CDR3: CASSLGGTNTGELFF

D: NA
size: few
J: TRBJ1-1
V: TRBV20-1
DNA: TGCAGTGCTAGAGATTACCAGGGACACCCCACTGAAGCTTTCTTT
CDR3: CSARDYQGHPTEAFF

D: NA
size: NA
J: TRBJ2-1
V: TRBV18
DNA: TGTGCCAGCTCACCACGTGGCCCCCTTCCGGACGAGCAGTTCTTC
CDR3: CASSPRGPLPDEQFF

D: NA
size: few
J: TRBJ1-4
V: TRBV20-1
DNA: TGCAGTGCTAGACAGGGGAGTGAAAAACTGTTTTTT
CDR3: CSARQGSEKLFF

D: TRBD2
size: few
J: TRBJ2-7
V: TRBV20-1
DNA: TGCAGTGCTAGAGTTCTGGCGGGGGTAACCGGGTACGAGCAGTACTTC
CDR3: CSARVLAGVTGYEQYF

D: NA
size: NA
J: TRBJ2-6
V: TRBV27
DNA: TGTGCCAGCAGTTTACCAGGTGCTGGGGCCAACGTCCTGACTTTC
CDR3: CASSLPGAGANVLTF

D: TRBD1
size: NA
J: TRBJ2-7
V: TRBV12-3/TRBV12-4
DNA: TGTGCCAGCAGTTCGTCCGGGACAGGGAGATACGAGCAGTACTTC
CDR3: CASSSSGTGRYEQYF

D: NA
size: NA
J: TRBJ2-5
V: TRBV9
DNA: TGTGCCAGCAGCCCCCAACAGGGTCAAGAGACCCAGTACTTC
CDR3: CASSPQQGQETQYF

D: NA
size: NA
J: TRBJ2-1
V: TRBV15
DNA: TGTGCCACCAGCTCAAGGTCGGGGGCGCGCGACAATGAGCAGTTCTTC
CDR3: CATSSRSGARDNEQFF

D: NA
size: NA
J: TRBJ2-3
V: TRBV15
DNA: TGTGCCACCAGCGGGGGAAGGTACAGGGCTGATACGCAGTATTTT
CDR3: CATSGGRYRADTQYF

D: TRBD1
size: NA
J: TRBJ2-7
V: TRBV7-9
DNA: TGTGCCAGCAGCCCATGGGACAGGACCTATTCCTACGAGCAGTACTTC
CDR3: CASSPWDRTYSYEQYF

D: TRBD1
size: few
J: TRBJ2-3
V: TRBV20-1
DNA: TGCAGTGCTCAAATCAGGGGGACAGATACGCAGTATTTT
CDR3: CSAQIRGTDTQYF

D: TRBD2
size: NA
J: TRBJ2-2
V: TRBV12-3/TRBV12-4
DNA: TGTGCCAGCAGTCTTAGCGGGGGAGTTACGAACACCGGGGAGCTGTTTTTT
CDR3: CASSLSGGVTNTGELFF

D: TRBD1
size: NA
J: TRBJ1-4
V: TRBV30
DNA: TGTGCCTGGAGGCCGAGGGGGCTCGGCGAAAAACTGTTTTTT
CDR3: CAWRPRGLGEKLFF

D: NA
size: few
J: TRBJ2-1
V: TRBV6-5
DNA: TGTGCCAGCAGTTATGTAGGGCACAATGAGCAGTTCTTC
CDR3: CASSYVGHNEQFF

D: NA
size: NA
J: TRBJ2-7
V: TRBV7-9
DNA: TGTGCCAGCAGCTTCCGGCTTTCCCCAAGCTACGAGCAGTACTTC
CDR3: CASSFRLSPSYEQYF

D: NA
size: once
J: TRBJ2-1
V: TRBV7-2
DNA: TGTGCCAGCAGCCTCGCGGGGGCCGGTAGCTGTTTCTTC
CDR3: CASSLAGAGSCFF

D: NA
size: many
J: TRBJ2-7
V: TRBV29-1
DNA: TGCAGCGTTGCCAGCTTCTACGAGCAGTACTTC
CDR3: CSVASFYEQYF

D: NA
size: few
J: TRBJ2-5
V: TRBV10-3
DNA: TGTGCCATCGGGGAAGTTCAAGGGACCCCGACCCAGTACTTC
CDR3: CAIGEVQGTPTQYF